This T cell receptor (beta chain) emerged from a study of blood T cell repertoires in COVID-19. About the research overall: Acute and convalescent COVID-19 samples came from the United States, Italy and Spain.

How the authors handled the data: How many nucleated cells were present was estimated from reference gene primer amplification. Assay used: immunoSEQ multiplex PCR; TCRdb lists only in-frame clones, some missing. V and J calls and clone size are given by that table; D and trimming were obtained from the DNA. The sample has 150,000 to 200,000 clones; approximately 92% are singletons. J gave up 3 bases and V 2 bases, and 12 bases lay outside the gene matches. CDR1 LGHNA and CDR2 YSLEER come from the germline V gene. This CDR3 has 17 amino acids. The study recruited people aged 18 to 89 years across 20 to 30 US areas. Donors were grouped by their self-reported clinical history.

The material sequenced was PBMCs or T cells enriched from blood (not recorded which). The chain is built from TRBV4-3 and TRBJ1-2; 7 bases line up with TRBD1. The sequence was collected from a woman aged 40-49 years with acute COVID-19. CDR3: CASSQSAAQGEDYGYTF. In nucleotides, the CDR3 is TGCGCCAGCAGCCAATCCGCTGCGCAGGGGGAGGACTATGGCTACACCTTC.